The 25 T cell receptor beta chains below all came from one sample that was sequenced in a study of cytomegalovirus exposure and HLA in healthy donors. With 60 Vbeta and 13 Jbeta primers, the PCR was carried out. Sequencing used immunoSEQ multiplex PCR; TCRdb keeps in-frame clones, though not all of them. The table lists some 180,000 clones, roughly a tenth of them singletons, with approximately 1.3% in the top ten. What was sequenced was PBMCs. Source of these receptors: a woman aged 30 to 39 in good health and CMV-seropositive.

This clone was observed a few times. The genes are TRBV9 and TRBJ2-2; 9 bases map to TRBD2. The CDR3 runs 17 residues. Germline V gene sequence: CDR1 SGDLS, CDR2 YYNGEE. V lost 0 bases to trimming and J lost 6 bases; unmatched junction nucleotides: 9. The CDR3 here is CASSVDPAGGEAGELFF. DNA for the CDR3: TGTGCCAGCAGCGTAGATCCAGCGGGAGGCGAGGCCGGGGAGCTGTTTTTT.

This sequence joins TRBV2 and TRBJ1-5, with TRBD1 matching over 7 bases. The CDR3 loop spans 15 amino acids. The V and J ends lost 5 bases and 1 base, in that order; junction bases with no gene match: 5. The germline V gene encodes CDR1 SNHLY and CDR2 FYNNEI. CDR3 bases: TGTGCCAGCAGTACTAGGGGGCTGAGCAATCAGCCCCAGCATTTT. Amino acid sequence: CASSTRGLSNQPQHF. Combining the CDR3 with reference TRBV2 and TRBJ1-5 gives the whole variable domain EPEVTQTPSHQVTQMGQEVILRCVPISNHLYFYWYRQILGQKVEFLVSFYNNEISEKSEIFDDQFSVERPDGSNFTLKIRSTKLEDSAMYFCASSTRGLSNQPQHFGDGTRLSIL.

The rearrangement uses TRBV9 and TRBJ1-3, with 12 nucleotides matching TRBD1. The CDR3 is made up of 17 amino acids. With V trimmed by 3 bases and J by 1 base, 5 bases remained unmatched. Germline V CDR1 and CDR2: SGDLS, YYNGEE. The CDR3 DNA follows: TGTGCCAGCAGCGCGGGACAGGGGGCATCGTCTGGAAACACCATATATTTT. Protein: CASSAGQGASSGNTIYF.

This rearrangement joins TRBV6-1 to TRBJ2-7; possibly TRBD1 for D (8 bases). Germline CDR1 and CDR2: MNHNS and SASEGT. Trimming shortened V by 10 bases and J by 0 bases, and 16 bases separated the two germline ends. CDR3 length: 14 residues. The CDR3, as DNA: TGTGCCACCACGGACAGGGACTACTCCTACGAGCAGTACTTC. Encoded protein: CATTDRDYSYEQYF.

This clone turned up a few times. The chain employs TRBV5-1 and TRBJ1-2; 8 nucleotides line up with TRBD1. Germline V lookup: CDR1 SGHRS, CDR2 YFSETQ. The CDR3 extends over 13 amino acids. The V and J ends lost 4 bases and 5 bases, in that order; junction bases with no gene match: 4. CDR3 sequence: CASSPTGGYGYTF. Written as DNA, the CDR3 is TGCGCCAGCAGCCCCACAGGGGGATATGGCTACACCTTC.

This clone was picked up a small number of times. J is TRBJ2-1 and V is TRBV2; D not certain. The CDR3 covers 13 residues. Germline CDR1 is SNHLY and CDR2 is FYNNEI. Deletions cut 4 bases from V and 4 bases from J, with 8 bases between. CDR3 amino acids: CASSAEEYNEQFF. The CDR3 DNA follows: TGTGCCAGCAGTGCTGAGGAATACAATGAGCAGTTCTTC.

The chain has TRBV27 and TRBJ1-2; possible D gene TRBD1, 5 bases. CDR3 length: 16 amino acids. From germline, CDR1 is MNHEY and CDR2 SMNVEV (reference sequence). Trimming cost V 2 bases and J 2 bases, with 15 bases left between them. The CDR3 DNA sequence: TGTGCCAGCAGTTTAACGGGGGGGGGAGGGAACTATGGCTACACCTTC. It codes for CASSLTGGGGNYGYTF.

This clone was detected only a few times. The V call is TRBV5-1, the J call TRBJ2-1, with D perhaps matching TRBD2 (7 bases). Germline CDR1 reads SGHRS; CDR2 reads YFSETQ. The ends were cut back, 0 bases at V and 7 bases at J, with 14 bases in the middle. The CDR3 runs to 15 residues. CDR3 DNA sequence: TGCGCCAGCAGCTTGGAACTAGCGAGGGGGAATGAGCAGTTCTTC. It translates to CASSLELARGNEQFF.

The J gene is TRBJ1-3, the V gene TRBV5-1; TRBD1 aligns across 7 bases. Germline V gives CDR1 SGHRS, CDR2 YFSETQ. V trimming: 4 bases; J trimming: 0 bases; junction bases outside the gene matches: 7. The CDR3 totals 16 residues. This CDR3 is CASSPQGGHSGNTIYF. The CDR3 bases are TGCGCCAGCAGCCCCCAGGGGGGCCACTCTGGAAACACCATATATTTT. The full variable domain, with the rest looked up from reference TRBV5-1 and TRBJ1-3, is KAGVTQTPRYLIKTRGQQVTLSCSPISGHRSVSWYQQTPGQGLQFLFEYFSETQRNKGNFPGRFSGRQFSNSRSEMNVSTLELGDSALYLCASSPQGGHSGNTIYFGEGSWLTVV.

This sequence joins TRBV29-1 and TRBJ1-4, with 10 bases matching TRBD1. CDR1 and CDR2 (germline): SQVTM, ANQGSEA. The CDR3 is 13 residues long. V was pared by 4 bases and J by 7 bases, with 3 bases of the junction left unmatched. Here the CDR3 reads CSVVRTGGEKLFF. The CDR3 coding sequence is TGCAGCGTTGTCCGGACAGGGGGTGAAAAACTGTTTTTT.

This rearrangement joins TRBV2 to TRBJ1-5; 9 bases are shared with TRBD1. Germline-derived CDR1 and CDR2 are SNHLY and FYNNEI. The V segment lost 8 bases and the J segment 4 bases; nucleotides outside the gene matches: 6. The CDR3 runs to 14 residues. The CDR3 loop reads CASGGQGRNQPQHF. The DNA of the CDR3 is TGTGCCAGCGGGGGACAGGGCCGGAATCAGCCCCAGCATTTT.

The chain couples TRBV7-2 to TRBJ2-2; tentatively, D is TRBD2 (5 bases). Trimming shortened V by 5 bases and J by 8 bases, and 18 bases separated the two germline ends. Per the germline V gene, CDR1 is SGHTA and CDR2 is FQGNSA. The CDR3 sequence is 15 residues long. This CDR3 reads CASSPRGLAAGELFF. The DNA of the CDR3 is TGTGCCAGCAGCCCAAGAGGTCTAGCCGCGGGGGAGCTGTTTTTT. The full variable domain, its missing parts supplied by reference TRBV7-2 and TRBJ2-2, is GAGVSQSPSNKVTEKGKDVELRCDPISGHTALYWYRQSLGQGLEFLIYFQGNSAPDKSGLPSDRFSAERTGGSVSTLTIQRTQQEDSAVYLCASSPRGLAAGELFFGEGSRLTVL.

This clone came up a few times. The chain's CDR3 is CASTLNHPGNYGYTF. For the CDR3, the DNA is TGTGCCAGCACTCTGAACCACCCGGGAAACTATGGCTACACCTTC. The chain is built from TRBV6-1 and TRBJ1-2; D remains unclear. The CDR3 extends over 15 amino acids. Germline CDR1 is MNHNS and CDR2 is SASEGT. V lost 7 bases and J 2 bases, leaving 17 bases between the germline ends.

This clone was seen only a few times. This chain uses TRBV12-2 with TRBJ2-1; the tabulated D call, TRBD2, remains unverified against the DNA. TRBV12-2 is noted as a pseudogene. The CDR3 covers 19 residues. In nucleotides, the CDR3 is TGTGCAAGTCGCTTAGCGCTCGGCAGTCTAGCGGGAGGCTACAATGAGCAGTTCTTC. This translates into CASRLALGSLAGGYNEQFF.

This clone was found a few times. This sequence joins TRBV7-8 and TRBJ2-2; D perhaps matches TRBD1 (5 bases). Germline V gene lookup returns CDR1 SGHVS and CDR2 FQNEAQ. There are 15 residues in the CDR3. Trimming took off 4 bases at V and 6 bases at J, with 15 bases between the two ends. CDR3 protein: CASSSLRGRAGELFF. The CDR3 bases are TGTGCCAGCAGCTCACTTAGGGGAAGGGCCGGGGAGCTGTTTTTT.

This clone was counted between two and nine times. This chain joins TRBV7-9 and TRBJ1-1, with D maybe TRBD1 (5 bases). The V gene's germline CDR1 is SEHNR and CDR2 FQNEAQ (reference sequence). The CDR3 extends over 15 amino acids. V was cut by 4 bases and J by 0 bases, with 12 bases left in between. CDR3 sequence reads: CASSSPGGVNTEAFF. CDR3 DNA: TGTGCCAGCAGCTCCCCGGGGGGGGTGAACACTGAAGCTTTCTTT.

This clone was detected a few times. The rearrangement uses TRBV18 and TRBJ2-6, with TRBD1 matching 8 bases. Trimming cost V 2 bases and J 0 bases; bases outside gene matches: 6. CDR1 and CDR2 from the germline V gene are KGHSH and LQKENI. The CDR3 is 18 residues long. CDR3 in DNA: TGTGCCAGCTCACCATCGAACAGGGGGATCTCTGGGGCCAACGTCCTGACTTTC. Translating gives CASSPSNRGISGANVLTF.

The chain is built from TRBV5-8 and TRBJ2-5; 9 positions agree with TRBD1. This CDR3 has 15 amino acids. CDR1 and CDR2 (germline): SGHTS, YDEGEE. Unmatched junction bases numbered 12, after V lost 5 bases and J lost 7 bases. CDR3 in amino acids: CASRRSGTGKRTQYF. The CDR3 bases are TGTGCCAGCAGGCGTTCCGGGACAGGGAAACGGACCCAGTACTTC.

This chain uses TRBV7-9 with TRBJ2-7; TRBD1 is a possible D gene (5 bases). Germline CDR1 SEHNR, CDR2 FQNEAQ (reference sequence). V was clipped by 3 bases and J by 6 bases, with 9 bases between them. The length of the CDR3 is 12 residues. The DNA of the CDR3 is TGTGCCAGCAGCTTGGGGCCTGGCGAGCAGTACTTC. Translation gives CASSLGPGEQYF.

In this sample, this clone turned up many times. This sequence joins TRBV30 and TRBJ2-1; no clear D gene. V lost 5 bases to trimming and J lost 7 bases, with 9 bases between them. CDR3 length: 11 amino acids. Looked up from germline, CDR1 is GTSNPN and CDR2 is SVGIG (reference sequence). The DNA of the CDR3 is TGTGCCTGGCTTGAGAGGAATGAGCAGTTCTTC. Translated, it gives CAWLERNEQFF.

This sequence joins TRBV7-9 and TRBJ2-4, with a weak D call TRBD2 (6 bases). Trimming took off 7 bases at V and 3 bases at J, with 13 bases between the two ends. The CDR3 covers 14 residues. In germline, CDR1 is SEHNR, CDR2 FQNEAQ (reference sequence). CDR3 sequence: CASTEAAGKNIQYF. DNA of the CDR3: TGTGCCAGCACCGAGGCAGCGGGCAAAAACATTCAGTACTTC. Full variable domain (remainder filled in from reference TRBV7-9 and TRBJ2-4): DTGVSQNPRHKITKRGQNVTFRCDPISEHNRLYWYRQTLGQGPEFLTYFQNEAQLEKSRLLSDRFSAERPKGSFSTLEIQRTEQGDSAMYLCASTEAAGKNIQYFGAGTRLSVL.

The chain employs TRBV5-1 and TRBJ2-2; 9 nucleotides agree with TRBD1. The V gene's germline CDR1 is SGHRS and CDR2 YFSETQ. Trimming cost V 0 bases and J 3 bases; bases outside gene matches: 0. This CDR3 has 15 residues. The CDR3 region is CASSLGQGDTGELFF. The CDR3 bases are TGCGCCAGCAGCTTGGGACAGGGGGACACCGGGGAGCTGTTTTTT.

The chain couples TRBV7-3 to TRBJ1-2; 8 bases are shared with TRBD1. The trim removed 5 bases at V and 8 bases at J, leaving 10 bases unmatched. This CDR3 is 14 amino acids long. Germline loops: CDR1 SGHTA, CDR2 FQGTGA. CDR3 sequence (DNA): TGTGCCAGCAGCCCATCGGACAGGGTTGAGGGCTACACCTTC. Translating it yields CASSPSDRVEGYTF.

This clone was counted a few times. V gene TRBV19 combines with J gene TRBJ1-1; D not resolved. Germline CDR1 is LNHDA and CDR2 is SQIVND (reference sequence). CDR3 length: 13 amino acids. The V end lost 2 bases, the J end lost 3 bases, and 7 bases lay between the germline ends. CDR3 loop: CASSISGYTEAFF. The CDR3 DNA reads as TGTGCCAGTAGTATATCGGGTTACACTGAAGCTTTCTTT.

Only a few counts were recorded for this clone. The chain links TRBV11-2 to TRBJ1-1; D is uncertain. V lost 0 bases and J lost 8, with 13 bases in between. The germline V gene has CDR1 SGHAT and CDR2 FQNNGV. CDR3 length: 14 residues. Here the CDR3 reads CASSLEAGHREAFF. The CDR3 nucleotides read TGTGCCAGCAGCTTAGAAGCAGGCCATAGGGAAGCTTTCTTT.